A selection of T cell receptor beta chains follows, all from one sample in a study of cytomegalovirus exposure and HLA in healthy donors. Generated by immunoSEQ multiplex PCR, the TCRdb table keeps only in-frame clones and is missing some. The sample has about 280,000 clones; more than 75% are singletons. Sequencing input: PBMCs. All receptors derive from a woman under 30 in good health and CMV-seronegative. The CDR3 runs from the conserved cysteine through the conserved F or W. The D gene is left open where the match is weak. Expanded clones are given a class, and other clones once, few, many or no size at all.

j_call d_call clone_size cdr3_length v_call cdr3_aa cdr3_nt
TRBJ1-6 NA NA 13 TRBV12-5 CASGLTPYSPLHF TGTGCTAGTGGTTTGACTCCGTATTCACCCCTCCACTTT
TRBJ1-2 NA NA 13 TRBV10-3 CATHRTPFYGYTF TGTGCCACCCACCGGACACCGTTTTATGGCTACACCTTC
TRBJ1-2 TRBD1 NA 16 TRBV5-1 CASSLGVTGINYGYTF TGCGCCAGCAGCTTGGGGGTGACAGGGATTAACTATGGCTACACCTTC
TRBJ2-7 TRBD2 NA 18 TRBV28 CASSWVAGSLVSSYEQYF TGTGCCAGCAGTTGGGTAGCGGGAAGTTTGGTATCATCCTACGAGCAGTACTTC
TRBJ2-1 TRBD2 NA 13 TRBV30 CAWSVRRENEQFF TGTGCCTGGAGTGTACGGCGGGAGAATGAGCAGTTCTTC
TRBJ2-7 NA NA 14 TRBV5-1 CASSPGTLSYEQYF TGCGCCAGCAGCCCGGGGACTCTGTCCTACGAGCAGTACTTC
TRBJ2-3 NA NA 14 TRBV19 CASSIEQRTDTQYF TGTGCCAGTAGTATTGAACAGCGCACAGATACGCAGTATTTT
TRBJ1-6 TRBD1 many 17 TRBV5-1 CASSYGTGGALGSPLHF TGCGCCAGCAGCTACGGGACAGGGGGCGCGTTAGGGTCACCCCTCCACTTT
TRBJ2-6 NA few 16 TRBV25-1 CASRATQGTGANVLTF TGTGCCAGCAGGGCGACACAGGGAACTGGGGCCAACGTCCTGACTTTC
TRBJ2-3 NA NA 11 TRBV28 CASSLFGGQYF TGTGCCAGCAGTTTATTTGGAGGGCAGTATTTT
TRBJ2-5 NA NA 15 TRBV11-3 CASSLGSQGAETQYF TGTGCCAGCAGCTTAGGGTCACAGGGTGCGGAGACCCAGTACTTC
TRBJ2-1 NA NA 19 TRBV5-1 CASSLPLVPVLVPYNEQFF TGCGCCAGCAGCTTGCCACTAGTCCCAGTGCTTGTCCCTTACAATGAGCAGTTCTTC
TRBJ1-2 NA once 19 TRBV28 CASVRLAWVDSTEDYGYTF TGTGCCAGCGTGAGACTCGCCTGGGTTGATTCCACGGAGGACTATGGCTACACCTTC
TRBJ2-7 TRBD1 NA 18 TRBV15 CATSRDFGGGTGGHEQYF TGTGCCACCAGCAGAGACTTCGGGGGGGGGACAGGGGGCCACGAGCAGTACTTC
TRBJ2-7 NA NA 14 TRBV14 CASSRQGGTREQYF TGTGCCAGCAGCCGACAGGGAGGGACTAGGGAGCAGTACTTC
TRBJ2-2 NA NA 16 TRBV5-1 CASSSGDFRSTGELFF TGCGCCAGCAGCTCTGGGGACTTCAGGAGCACCGGGGAGCTGTTTTTT
TRBJ1-1 NA NA 17 TRBV25-1 CASSDLQGEPMNTEAFF TGTGCCAGCAGTGACCTACAGGGAGAACCCATGAACACTGAAGCTTTCTTT
TRBJ1-1 TRBD1 NA 12 TRBV6-5 CASSLAGQKAFF TGTGCCAGCAGTCTGGCGGGACAGAAAGCTTTCTTT
TRBJ1-5 NA NA 15 TRBV2 CASSLVGYSNQPQHF TGTGCCAGCAGCCTAGTAGGTTATAGCAATCAGCCCCAGCATTTT
TRBJ2-7 TRBD1 NA 16 TRBV10-1 CASSDSRGFNPYEQYF TGCGCCAGCAGTGATTCCAGGGGGTTTAATCCCTACGAGCAGTACTTC
TRBJ2-5 TRBD2 NA 14 TRBV18 CASSAGGSQETQYF TGTGCCAGCTCGGCAGGCGGGAGCCAAGAGACCCAGTACTTC
TRBJ1-1 NA NA 16 TRBV6-5 CASSFGRGRLGTEAFF TGTGCCAGCAGTTTCGGTAGGGGCAGGCTGGGCACTGAAGCTTTCTTT
TRBJ1-2 NA once 15 TRBV28 CASNEPGRGSYGYTF TGTGCCAGCAACGAGCCGGGGCGGGGATCCTATGGCTACACCTTC
TRBJ2-1 TRBD1 NA 17 TRBV28 CASSSLVKGALYNEQFF TGTGCCAGCAGTTCCCTCGTGAAGGGGGCTTTATACAATGAGCAGTTCTTC
TRBJ1-1 NA NA 15 TRBV30 CAWRPGRFRDRGAFF TGTGCCTGGAGACCGGGGAGATTCAGGGATCGGGGGGCTTTCTTT
TRBJ2-7 NA NA 15 TRBV5-1 CASSLGDSLSYEQYF TGCGCCAGCAGCTTGGGGGACTCGCTATCCTACGAGCAGTACTTC